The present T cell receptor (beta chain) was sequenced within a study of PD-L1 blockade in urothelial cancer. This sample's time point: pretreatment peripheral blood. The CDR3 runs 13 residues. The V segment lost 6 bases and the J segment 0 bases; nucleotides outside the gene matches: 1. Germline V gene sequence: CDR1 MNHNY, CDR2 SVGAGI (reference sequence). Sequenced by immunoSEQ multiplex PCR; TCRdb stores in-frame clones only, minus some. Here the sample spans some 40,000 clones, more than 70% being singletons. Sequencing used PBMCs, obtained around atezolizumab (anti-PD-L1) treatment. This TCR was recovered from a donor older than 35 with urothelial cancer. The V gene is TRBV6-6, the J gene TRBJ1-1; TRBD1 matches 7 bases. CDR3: CASRDRMNTEAFF. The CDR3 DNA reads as TGTGCCAGCAGGGACAGGATGAACACTGAAGCTTTCTTT.